This TCR beta chain was sequenced in a study of OX40 agonist ivuxolimab in advanced cancers. Study in general: Given to patients was ivuxolimab, an agonistic anti-OX40 (CD134) antibody. Patients achieving partial responses numbered three: one hepatocellular carcinoma case and two cutaneous melanoma cases. Study observations and caveats: Relative to CD4+ cells, CD8+ T cells on average had more expanded clones.

In the case of this clone: Its specificity is not known.

The data were produced by immunoSEQ multiplex PCR, yet TCRdb's version contains in-frame clones alone and is incomplete. The sample lists about 75,000 clones; around 90% were seen once. V dropped 2 bases and J dropped 4 bases, with 9 bases sitting between them. Germline loops: CDR1 SGHAT, CDR2 FQNNGV. This CDR3 region has 13 residues. Sample: CD4+ or CD8+ T cells sorted from blood, taken in a trial of the OX40 agonist ivuxolimab. This sequence originates from an adult with an advanced solid tumor such as melanoma, head and neck, liver or kidney cancer. The chain uses TRBV11-2 and TRBJ2-7, with D unclear. The CDR3 DNA is TGTGCCAGCAGCTTACCATCCCTATACGAGCAGTACTTC. Amino acids: CASSLPSLYEQYF.